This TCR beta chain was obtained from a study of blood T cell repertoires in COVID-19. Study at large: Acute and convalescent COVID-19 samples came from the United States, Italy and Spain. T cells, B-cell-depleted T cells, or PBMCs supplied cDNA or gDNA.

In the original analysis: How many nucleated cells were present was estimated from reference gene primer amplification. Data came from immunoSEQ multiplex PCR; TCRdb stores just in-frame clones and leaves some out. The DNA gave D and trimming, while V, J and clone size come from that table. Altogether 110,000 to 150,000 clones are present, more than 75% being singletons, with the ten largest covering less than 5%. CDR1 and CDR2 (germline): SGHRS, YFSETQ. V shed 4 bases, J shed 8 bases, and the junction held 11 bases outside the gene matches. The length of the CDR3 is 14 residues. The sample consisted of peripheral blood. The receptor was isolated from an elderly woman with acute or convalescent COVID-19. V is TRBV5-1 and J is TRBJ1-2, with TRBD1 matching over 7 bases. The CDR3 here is CASSPTTGAGGYTF. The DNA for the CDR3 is TGCGCCAGCAGCCCAACAACAGGGGCGGGGGGCTACACCTTC. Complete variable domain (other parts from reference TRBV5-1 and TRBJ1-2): KAGVTQTPRYLIKTRGQQVTLSCSPISGHRSVSWYQQTPGQGLQFLFEYFSETQRNKGNFPGRFSGRQFSNSRSEMNVSTLELGDSALYLCASSPTTGAGGYTFGSGTRLTVV.